These 15 T cell receptor beta chains were all obtained from the same sample, sequenced in a study of blood T cells in healthy people across ages. Alongside a J-beta primer mix, a sample-barcoded 5' primer served in a second PCR lasting about 7 to 12 cycles. Using its own MiXCR run on the 5' RACE reads, TCRdb lists one record per CDR3 protein. The sample lists some 1.8 million distinct CDR3 sequences; more than 35% were seen once. The sample was blood. The receptors originated from a human donor in good health.

This chain joins TRBV6-1 and TRBJ2-3, with D unresolved. The germline V gene has CDR1 MNHNS and CDR2 SASEGT. Trimming took 8 bases from V and 1 from J, leaving 10 bases between them. The CDR3 runs to 13 residues. This CDR3 is CASVGSRTDTQYF. DNA for the CDR3: TGTGCCAGCGTGGGCAGCCGCACAGATACGCAGTATTTT.

A note on this clonotype: Mismatch with germline at one junction end may stem from a read error. The CDR3 DNA sequence: TGTGCCAGCCGACGAGCCCAGGGGGCGGGCGGCTATGACTACACCTTC. It codes for CASRRAQGAGGYDYTF. This sequence joins TRBV9 and TRBJ1-2, with 8 bases fitting TRBD1. The CDR3 is made up of 16 amino acids. Germline V CDR1 and CDR2: SGDLS, YYNGEE.

Regarding this clonotype: A much larger clonotype is one base distant, so this may be a read error. The chain recombines TRBV9 with TRBJ2-7; D is ambiguous. The CDR3 length is 14 residues. CDR1 is SGDLS, CDR2 YYNGEE, per germline. As DNA, the CDR3 is TGTACCAGCAGCGTAGCCCCCTTAGGGTACGAGCAGTACTTC. Its protein is CTSSVAPLGYEQYF.

This clonotype was seen only a few times. The chain combines TRBV5-1 with TRBJ2-7; 7 bases match TRBD1. The CDR3 length is 14 residues. V gave up 2 bases and J gave up 6 bases; unmatched junction bases: 8. The V gene's germline CDR1 is SGHRS and CDR2 YFSETQ. This chain's CDR3 is CASSFDRDQGEQYF. Here the CDR3 DNA reads TGCGCCAGCAGCTTCGACAGGGATCAGGGCGAGCAGTACTTC. The variable domain in full, completed from reference TRBV5-1 and TRBJ2-7, reads KAGVTQTPRYLIKTRGQQVTLSCSPISGHRSVSWYQQTPGQGLQFLFEYFSETQRNKGNFPGRFSGRQFSNSRSEMNVSTLELGDSALYLCASSFDRDQGEQYFGPGTRLTVT.

This clonotype has a handful of counts. The J gene is TRBJ2-7, the V gene TRBV20-1; a weak D match, TRBD1 (6 bases). V lost 1 base and J 2 bases, leaving 12 bases between the germline ends. The V gene's germline CDR1 is DFQATT and CDR2 SNEGSKA (reference sequence). CDR3 length equals 14 residues. The CDR3 protein is CSARARDTAYEQYF. The CDR3 nucleotides are TGCAGTGCTAGAGCCCGGGACACAGCCTACGAGCAGTACTTC.

This clonotype has at least ten counts. This chain joins TRBV6-2 or TRBV6-3 and TRBJ2-7; D is undetermined. The CDR3 runs to 12 residues. Germline loops: CDR1 MNHEY, CDR2 SVGEGT. V was trimmed by 8 bases and J by 5 bases, leaving 13 bases between them. CDR3 residues: CASSDRPDEQYF. The DNA of the CDR3 is TGTGCCAGCTCGGACCGTCCGGACGAGCAGTACTTC.

Only a few counts were recorded for this clonotype. CDR3 in DNA: TGCAGCGTTGAAGGGCAGAACACCGGGGAGCTGTTTTTT. It yields the protein CSVEGQNTGELFF. The V and J genes are TRBV29-1 and TRBJ2-2; D call uncertain. This CDR3 has 13 amino acids. Trimming stripped 1 base from V and 1 base from J, with 4 bases between. The germline V gene has CDR1 SQVTM and CDR2 ANQGSEA.

The rearrangement uses TRBV6-2 or TRBV6-3 and TRBJ2-7, with a weak D call TRBD1 (6 bases). Trimming removed 0 bases at V and 1 base at J, with 10 bases between. The CDR3 has 15 residues. From germline, CDR1 is MNHEY and CDR2 SVGEGT. The CDR3 spells CASSYSGGTSYEQYF. The CDR3 bases are TGTGCCAGCAGTTACTCTGGTGGGACATCCTACGAGCAGTACTTC.

The chain links TRBV12-3 or TRBV12-4 to TRBJ2-1; 7 bases are shared with TRBD1. The CDR3 covers 14 residues. Losses at the gene ends were 7 bases for V and 3 bases for J; bases not matched to a gene: 6. The CDR3 DNA follows: TGTGCCAGCAACGCAGGGGGAAACTACAATGAGCAGTTCTTC. Protein product: CASNAGGNYNEQFF.

The chain has TRBV27 and TRBJ2-5, with 7 bases lining up with TRBD1. The J segment lost 5 bases and the V segment lost 5 bases, leaving 14 bases of the junction unmatched. The CDR3 totals 16 residues. Germline V gene data show CDR1 as MNHEY and CDR2 as SMNVEV (reference sequence). The CDR3 reads CASSPTHSGGRETQYF. CDR3 sequence (DNA): TGTGCCAGCAGTCCCACCCACTCAGGGGGAAGGGAGACCCAGTACTTC.

The chain couples TRBV14 to TRBJ2-4; D unclear. The DNA end favors TRBJ2-7, so the J call may be wrong. Germline CDR1 is SGHDN and CDR2 is FVKESK. The CDR3 is 12 residues long. The CDR3 DNA reads as TGTGCCAGCAGCCAACGAGTTCGCGAGCAGTACTTC. Translated: CASSQRVREQYF.

The chain couples TRBV6-5 to TRBJ2-5; D unclear. CDR1 and CDR2 from the germline V gene are MNHEY and SVGAGI. The CDR3 has 17 amino acids. Trimming shortened V by 0 bases and J by 2 bases, and 16 bases separated the two germline ends. The CDR3 coding sequence is TGTGCCAGCAGTTACTCGCACAACCAATATTTACAAGAGACCCAGTACTTC. The encoded protein is CASSYSHNQYLQETQYF.

The rearrangement joins TRBV7-2 to TRBJ1-2; 7 bases are shared with TRBD1. V was clipped by 2 bases and J by 1 base; unmatched bases: 7. Germline V gene sequence: CDR1 SGHTA, CDR2 FQGNSA. This CDR3 is 16 amino acids long. The CDR3 DNA reads TGTGCCAGCAGCTTACGGGGACAGCTCCTTAACTATGGCTACACCTTC. This translates into CASSLRGQLLNYGYTF.

There are a few counts of this clonotype. V usage is TRBV28 and J usage is TRBJ1-5; 9 bases line up with TRBD1. The CDR3 consists of 13 residues. The trim removed 11 bases at V and 5 bases at J, leaving 7 bases unmatched. The germline V gene encodes CDR1 MDHEN and CDR2 SYDVKM. CDR3 region: CAGSTGGDQPQHF. In DNA, the CDR3 is TGTGCCGGTTCGACAGGGGGAGATCAGCCCCAGCATTTT.

V usage is TRBV12-3 or TRBV12-4 and J usage is TRBJ1-1; D is unclear. V gave up 0 bases and J gave up 5 bases, with 16 bases separating them. The CDR3 extends over 16 amino acids. This CDR3 reads CASSLAPVRSSTEAFF. CDR3 nucleotide sequence: TGTGCCAGCAGTTTAGCTCCGGTTCGGAGCTCAACTGAAGCTTTCTTT.